The 5 T cell receptor beta chains below were found in one sample sequenced in a study of shared clonotypes between healthy human individuals. Assay used: immunoSEQ multiplex PCR; TCRdb lists only in-frame clones, some missing. The sample lists millions of clones, about 95% occurring once. In the naive CD8 group, cells lacked CD45RO and were positively selected for CCR7, so terminally differentiated effector memory CD45RA+ cells were left out. The specimen was naive CD8+ T cells sorted from blood. Receptors were obtained from a man aged 18 to 29 in good health.

The J gene is TRBJ2-1, the V gene TRBV6-5; 12 nucleotides agree with TRBD2. V shed 6 bases, J shed 7 bases, and the junction held 7 bases outside the gene matches. There are 15 residues in the CDR3. Germline V gives CDR1 MNHEY, CDR2 SVGAGI. CDR3 nucleotide sequence: TGTGCCAGCAGGACCTCCGGGACTAGCGGGAATGAGCAGTTCTTC. This sequence encodes CASRTSGTSGNEQFF.

The gene calls are TRBV27 and TRBJ2-1; TRBD1 matches 7 bases. Germline V gene data show CDR1 as MNHEY and CDR2 as SMNVEV (reference sequence). There are 14 residues in the CDR3. The trim removed 2 bases at V and 6 bases at J, leaving 4 bases unmatched. CDR3 bases: TGTGCCAGCAGTTTAGAGGGGGCTCTCAATGAGCAGTTCTTC. It specifies CASSLEGALNEQFF.

The chain links TRBV4-1 to TRBJ1-1; D is uncertain. Germline V CDR1 and CDR2: MGHRA, YSYEKL. The V and J ends lost 4 bases and 6 bases respectively, with 15 bases between them. CDR3 size: 14 residues. In DNA, the CDR3 is TGCGCCAGCAGCCCCCATGGGCCCGGGGCTGAAGCTTTCTTT. It is translated as CASSPHGPGAEAFF.

V is TRBV11-2 and J is TRBJ2-1; TRBD2 matches 15 bases. V trimming: 5 bases; J trimming: 9 bases; junction bases outside the gene matches: 8. Germline V gene sequence: CDR1 SGHAT, CDR2 FQNNGV. The CDR3 is 16 amino acids. CDR3 region: CASSGIPGLAGGEQFF. In DNA, the CDR3 is TGTGCCAGCAGCGGAATCCCGGGACTAGCGGGAGGTGAGCAGTTCTTC.

The chain recombines TRBV9 with TRBJ1-6; no firm D call. CDR3 size: 16 residues. CDR1 SGDLS and CDR2 YYNGEE come from the germline V gene. V lost 2 bases, J lost 0 bases, and 9 bases lay in between. The CDR3 protein is CASSVSASSYNSPLHF. In DNA, the CDR3 is TGTGCCAGCAGCGTCTCCGCGAGCTCCTATAATTCACCCCTCCACTTT.